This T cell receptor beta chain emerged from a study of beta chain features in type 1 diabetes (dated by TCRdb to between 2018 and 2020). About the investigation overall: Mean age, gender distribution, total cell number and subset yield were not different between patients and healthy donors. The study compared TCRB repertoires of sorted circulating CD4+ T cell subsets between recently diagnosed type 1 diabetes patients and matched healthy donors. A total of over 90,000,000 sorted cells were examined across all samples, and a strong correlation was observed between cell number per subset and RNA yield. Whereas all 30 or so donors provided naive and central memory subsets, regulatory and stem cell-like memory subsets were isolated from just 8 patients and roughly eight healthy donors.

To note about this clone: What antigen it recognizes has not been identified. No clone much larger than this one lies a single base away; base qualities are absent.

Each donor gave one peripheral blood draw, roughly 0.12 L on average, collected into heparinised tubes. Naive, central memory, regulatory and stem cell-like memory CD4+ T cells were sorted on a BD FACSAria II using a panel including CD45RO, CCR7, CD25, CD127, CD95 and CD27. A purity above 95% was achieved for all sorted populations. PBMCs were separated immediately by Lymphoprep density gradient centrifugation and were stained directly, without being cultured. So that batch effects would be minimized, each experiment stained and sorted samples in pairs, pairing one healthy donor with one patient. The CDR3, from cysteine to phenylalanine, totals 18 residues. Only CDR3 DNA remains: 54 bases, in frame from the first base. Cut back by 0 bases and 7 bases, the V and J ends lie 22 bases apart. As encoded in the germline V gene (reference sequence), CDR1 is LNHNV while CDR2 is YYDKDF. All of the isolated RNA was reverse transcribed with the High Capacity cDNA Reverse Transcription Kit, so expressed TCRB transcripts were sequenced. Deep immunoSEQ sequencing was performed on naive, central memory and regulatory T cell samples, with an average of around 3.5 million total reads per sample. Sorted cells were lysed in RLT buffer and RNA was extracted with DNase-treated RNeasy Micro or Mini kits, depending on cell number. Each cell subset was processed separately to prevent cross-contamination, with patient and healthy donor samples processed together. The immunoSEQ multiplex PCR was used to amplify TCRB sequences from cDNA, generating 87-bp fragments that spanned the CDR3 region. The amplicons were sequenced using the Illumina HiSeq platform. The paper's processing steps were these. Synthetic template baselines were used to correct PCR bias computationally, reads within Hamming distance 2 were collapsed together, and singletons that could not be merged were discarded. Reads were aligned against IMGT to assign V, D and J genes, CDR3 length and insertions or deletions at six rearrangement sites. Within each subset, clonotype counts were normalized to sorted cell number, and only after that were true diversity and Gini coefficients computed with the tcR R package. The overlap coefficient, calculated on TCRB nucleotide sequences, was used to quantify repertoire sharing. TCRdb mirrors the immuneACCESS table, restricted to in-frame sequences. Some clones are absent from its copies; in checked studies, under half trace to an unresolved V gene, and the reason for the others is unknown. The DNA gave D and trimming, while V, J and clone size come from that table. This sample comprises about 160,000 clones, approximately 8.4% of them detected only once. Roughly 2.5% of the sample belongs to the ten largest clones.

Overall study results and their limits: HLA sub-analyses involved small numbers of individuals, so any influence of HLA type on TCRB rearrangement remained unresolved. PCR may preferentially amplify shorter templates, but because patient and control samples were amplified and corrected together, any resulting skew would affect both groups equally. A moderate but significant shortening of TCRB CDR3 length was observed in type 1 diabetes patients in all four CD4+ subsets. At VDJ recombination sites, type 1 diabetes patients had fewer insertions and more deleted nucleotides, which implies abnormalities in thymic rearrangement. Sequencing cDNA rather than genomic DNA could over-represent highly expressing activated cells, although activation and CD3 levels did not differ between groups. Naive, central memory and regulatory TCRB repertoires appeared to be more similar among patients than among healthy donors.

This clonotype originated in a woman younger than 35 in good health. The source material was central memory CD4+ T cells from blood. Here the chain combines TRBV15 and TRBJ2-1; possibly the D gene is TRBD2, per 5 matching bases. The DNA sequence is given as TGTGCCACCAGCAGAGATCCTCCGGGGAGCTTACTTAGTAATGAGCAGTTCTTC. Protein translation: CATSRDPPGSLLSNEQFF.